The present entry profiles one T cell receptor (beta chain) with its context. The CDR3 extends over 20 amino acids. Germline V gene data show CDR1 as SGHRS and CDR2 as YFSETQ. V gave up 5 bases and J gave up 0 bases; unmatched junction bases: 16. The data were obtained in a study of long-term antiretroviral therapy in people with HIV. Sequencing used immunoSEQ v3.0 at survey level. Sequencing was performed with immunoSEQ multiplex PCR; in TCRdb, only in-frame clones are kept and a portion is missing. The sample holds just over 15,000 clones; roughly four fifths are singletons and the top ten take about a sixth.

This rearrangement joins TRBV5-1 to TRBJ2-6; 8 bases agree with TRBD1. The sequenced sample was unsorted PBMCs, obtained just before starting antiretroviral therapy. The TCR comes from a man aged 40-49 years with HIV. CDR3 sequence (DNA): TGCGCCAGCAGTTCGGGACAGGAGTTCAACTTGCTCTCTGGGGCCAACGTCCTGACTTTC. Its translation: CASSSGQEFNLLSGANVLTF.